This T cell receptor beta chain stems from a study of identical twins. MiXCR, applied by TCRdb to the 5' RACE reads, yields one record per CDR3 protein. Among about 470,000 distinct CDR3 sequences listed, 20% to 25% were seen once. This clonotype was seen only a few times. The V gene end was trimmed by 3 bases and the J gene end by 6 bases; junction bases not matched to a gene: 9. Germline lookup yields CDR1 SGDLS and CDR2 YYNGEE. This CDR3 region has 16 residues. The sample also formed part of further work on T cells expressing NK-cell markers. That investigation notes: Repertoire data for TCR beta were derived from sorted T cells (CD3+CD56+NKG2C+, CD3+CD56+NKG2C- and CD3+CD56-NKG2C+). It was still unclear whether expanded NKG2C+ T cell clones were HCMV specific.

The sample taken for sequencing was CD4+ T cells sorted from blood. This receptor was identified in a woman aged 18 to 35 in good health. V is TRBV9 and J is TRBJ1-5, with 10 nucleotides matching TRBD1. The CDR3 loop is CASSAGGGTGVQPQHF. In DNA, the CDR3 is TGTGCCAGCAGCGCCGGGGGCGGGACAGGGGTTCAGCCCCAGCATTTT.